The text below deals with one TCR beta chain. The antigen is unknown. There are 14 residues in the CDR3. Trimming at V came to 4 bases and at J to 3 bases, leaving 5 bases not matched to a gene. CDR1 is MNHEY, CDR2 SVGAGI, per germline. With survey level as its setting, the immunoSEQ assay was v3.0. The repertoire was sequenced with immunoSEQ multiplex PCR; TCRdb's copy has only in-frame clones and lacks some. The profile covers tens of thousands of clones, with approximately 86% appearing a single time and about 5% taken by the ten largest. This sample is part of a study of long-term antiretroviral therapy in people with HIV. Background on the study: The 2015 recommendation for immediate ART came about a decade after the earliest samples. Study results and limitations: Post-ART, diversity grew, though it stayed under transplant donor control levels. Against controls, HIV repertoires showed narrower ranges of CDR3 length.

This receptor was identified in a woman aged 45 to 65 with HIV. V gene TRBV6-5 combines with J gene TRBJ2-7; 8 bases fit TRBD1. The input for sequencing was unsorted PBMCs, taken 0.1 years before starting antiretroviral therapy. The CDR3 here is CASSFGQGGYEQYF. The CDR3 bases are TGTGCCAGCAGTTTTGGACAGGGCGGCTACGAGCAGTACTTC.